This record concerns one T cell receptor beta chain sequence. Its antigen remains unidentified. Clones were sequenced by immunoSEQ multiplex PCR, and TCRdb holds only the in-frame ones, with some missing. The repertoire holds about 130,000 clones, with roughly 90% as singletons. This record belongs to a study of T cell responses to AZD1222 COVID-19 vaccine. Broader study findings: Reportedly, nearly half of unique spike TCRs recognized epitopes outside B.1.351/B.1.1.7 mutations. Females outnumbered males among donors, who were mostly white British; clonal diversity was possibly underestimated. Only a handful of AZD1222 recipients, roughly 6 in all, had baseline seropositivity. Spike-specific TCR breadth and depth were elevated following two AZD1222 doses.

Deletions cut 0 bases from V and 3 bases from J, with 9 bases between. The V gene's germline CDR1 is SGHRS and CDR2 YFSETQ. CDR3 length equals 14 residues. The chain is built from TRBV5-1 and TRBJ1-2; D is possibly TRBD1 (6 bases). The sequence came from an adult in good health. Source: peripheral blood, taken on day 0 of AZD1222 vaccination. The CDR3 reads CASSLGRGHYGYTF. As DNA, the CDR3 is TGCGCCAGCAGCTTGGGCAGGGGACACTATGGCTACACCTTC.